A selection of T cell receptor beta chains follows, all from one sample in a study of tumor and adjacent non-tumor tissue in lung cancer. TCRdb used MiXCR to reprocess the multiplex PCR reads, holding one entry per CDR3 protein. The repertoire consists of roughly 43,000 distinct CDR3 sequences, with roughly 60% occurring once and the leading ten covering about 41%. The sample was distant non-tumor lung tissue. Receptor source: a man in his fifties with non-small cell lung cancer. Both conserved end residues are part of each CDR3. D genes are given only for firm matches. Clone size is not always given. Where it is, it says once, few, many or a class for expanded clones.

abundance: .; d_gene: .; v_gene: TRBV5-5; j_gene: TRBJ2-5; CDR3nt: TGTGCCAGCAGCAAGGAGGGCCGGCATGGAGAGACCCAGTACTTC; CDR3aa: CASSKEGRHGETQYF
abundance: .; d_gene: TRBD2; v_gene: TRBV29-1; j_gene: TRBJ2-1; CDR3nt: TGCAGCGCTGGACTAGCGGGTGGTGAGCAGTTCTTC; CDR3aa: CSAGLAGGEQFF
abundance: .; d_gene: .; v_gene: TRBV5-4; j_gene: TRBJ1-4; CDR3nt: TGTGCGAGCAGCTTGGACCCTAACGAAAAACTGTCTTTT; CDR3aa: CASSLDPNEKLSF
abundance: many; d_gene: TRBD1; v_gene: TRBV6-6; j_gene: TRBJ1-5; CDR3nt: TGTGCCAGCACTTCAGGGACAGGGGTCAATCAGCCCCAGCATTTT; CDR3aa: CASTSGTGVNQPQHF
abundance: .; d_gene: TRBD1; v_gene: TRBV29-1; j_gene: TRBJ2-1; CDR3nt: TGCGGCGTGCTCCTCGGGGACAGGGGGGGGTTGGTGCAGTTCTTC; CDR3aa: CGVLLGDRGGLVQFF
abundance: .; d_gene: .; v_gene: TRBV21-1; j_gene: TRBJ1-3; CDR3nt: TGTGCCAGCAGCAACGTCCCACCGATTACAGGGGGCGGTCAAGGAAACACCATATATTTT; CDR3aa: CASSNVPPITGGGQGNTIYF
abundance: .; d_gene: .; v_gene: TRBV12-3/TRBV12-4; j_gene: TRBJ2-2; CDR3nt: TGTGCCAGCAGCCCTGGCAGGAGTGGGACCGGGGAGCTGTTTTTT; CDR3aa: CASSPGRSGTGELFF
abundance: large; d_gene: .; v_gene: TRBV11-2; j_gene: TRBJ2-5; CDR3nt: TGTGCCAGCAGCTCCACCTGGGGGGTAGCAGAGACCCAGTACTTC; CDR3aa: CASSSTWGVAETQYF
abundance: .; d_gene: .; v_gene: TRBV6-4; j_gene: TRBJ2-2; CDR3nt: TGTGCCAGCAGTGACGATAACAACACCGGAGAGCTGCTTTTT; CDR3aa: CASSDDNNTGELLF
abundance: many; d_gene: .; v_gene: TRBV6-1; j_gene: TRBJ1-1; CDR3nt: TGTGCCAGCACCCGGGGGCGGGGTGAAGCTTTCTTT; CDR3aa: CASTRGRGEAFF
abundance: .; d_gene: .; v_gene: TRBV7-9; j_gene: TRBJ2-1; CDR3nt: TGTGCCAGCAGCTTCCAGGGTCCCGCGGCTAATGAGCAGTTCTTC; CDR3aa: CASSFQGPAANEQFF
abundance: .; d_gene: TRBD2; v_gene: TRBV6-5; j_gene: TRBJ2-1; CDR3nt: TGTGCCAGCAGTTACGAAGCGACTAGCTCCTACAATGGGCAGTTCTTC; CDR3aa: CASSYEATSSYNGQFF
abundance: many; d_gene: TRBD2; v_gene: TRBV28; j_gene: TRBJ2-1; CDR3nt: TGTGCCAGCAGTCGTCTAGCGGGAGAGAATGAGCAGTTCTTC; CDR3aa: CASSRLAGENEQFF
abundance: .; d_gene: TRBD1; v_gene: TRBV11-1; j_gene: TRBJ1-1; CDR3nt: TGTGCCAGCAACCCCAGGACAGGGGATGAAGCATTCTTT; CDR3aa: CASNPRTGDEAFF
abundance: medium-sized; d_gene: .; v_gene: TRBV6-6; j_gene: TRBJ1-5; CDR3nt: TGTGCCATCCTGGATCCTGGCGGGGATGGCAATCAGCCCCAGCATTTT; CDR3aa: CAILDPGGDGNQPQHF
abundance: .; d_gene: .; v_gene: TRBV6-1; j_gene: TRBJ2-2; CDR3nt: TGTGCCGGCAACACCTGGGGGTCCGGGGAGCTGTTTTTC; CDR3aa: CAGNTWGSGELFF
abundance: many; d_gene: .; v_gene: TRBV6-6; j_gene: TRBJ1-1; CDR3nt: TGTGCCAGCAGTTACGGCAAGGTCACTGAAGCTTTCTTT; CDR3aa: CASSYGKVTEAFF
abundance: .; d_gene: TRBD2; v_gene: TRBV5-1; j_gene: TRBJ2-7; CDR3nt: TGCACCAGCAGCTTGGGGGGAGCGGGAGGAACCTACGAGCAGTACTTC; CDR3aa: CTSSLGGAGGTYEQYF
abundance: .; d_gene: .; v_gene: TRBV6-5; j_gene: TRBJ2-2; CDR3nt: TGTGCCAGCAGTTACTCAGGGGGGAGACACACCGGGGAGCTGTTTTTT; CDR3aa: CASSYSGGRHTGELFF
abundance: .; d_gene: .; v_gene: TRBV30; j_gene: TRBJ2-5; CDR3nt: TGTGCCTGGGGTACCAGACAAGAGACCCAGTACTTC; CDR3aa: CAWGTRQETQYF
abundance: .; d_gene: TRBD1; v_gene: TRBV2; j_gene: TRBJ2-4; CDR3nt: TGTGCCAGCAGGGGACAGGCCAAAAATATTCAGTACTTC; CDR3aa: CASRGQAKNIQYF
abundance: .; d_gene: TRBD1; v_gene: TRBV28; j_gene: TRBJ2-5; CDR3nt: TGTGCCAGCAGTTCATCAAGACAGGGGTGGCGAGAGACCCAGTACTTC; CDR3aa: CASSSSRQGWRETQYF
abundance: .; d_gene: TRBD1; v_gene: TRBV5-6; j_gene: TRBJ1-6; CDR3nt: TGTGCCGGCAGCTTGGGGACAGGGGCTTATAGTTCACCCCTCCACTTT; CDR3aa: CAGSLGTGAYSSPLHF
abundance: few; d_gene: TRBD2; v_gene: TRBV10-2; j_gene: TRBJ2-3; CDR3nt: TGCGCCAGCAGTTTCCGGACTAGCGGGAGGGCCGGGGGGACAGATACGCAGTATTTT; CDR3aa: CASSFRTSGRAGGTDTQYF
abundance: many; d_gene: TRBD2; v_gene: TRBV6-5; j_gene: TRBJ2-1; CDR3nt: TGTGCCAGCAGTTACCGTGGGACTAGCGCACGGGATGAGCAGTTCTTC; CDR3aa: CASSYRGTSARDEQFF
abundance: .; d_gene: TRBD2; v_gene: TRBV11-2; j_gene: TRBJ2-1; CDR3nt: TGTGCCAGCAGTTCCGTCGGGACTATCGGGGCCGGCTCCTACAATGAGCAGTTCTTC; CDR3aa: CASSSVGTIGAGSYNEQFF
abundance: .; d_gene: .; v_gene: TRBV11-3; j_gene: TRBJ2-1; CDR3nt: TGTGCCAGCAACTACGCCAACGGGGCACAGTACAATGAGCACTTCTTC; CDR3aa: CASNYANGAQYNEHFF
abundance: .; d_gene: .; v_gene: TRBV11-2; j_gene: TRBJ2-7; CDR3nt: TGTGCCAGCAGTTCAGGGACATGTAGAAGCTACGAGCAGTACTTC; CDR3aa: CASSSGTCRSYEQYF
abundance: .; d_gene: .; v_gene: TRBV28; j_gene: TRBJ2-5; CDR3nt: TGTACCAGCAGTTTCGTATCTCATCGGAGCCAGTACTTC; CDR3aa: CTSSFVSHRSQYF
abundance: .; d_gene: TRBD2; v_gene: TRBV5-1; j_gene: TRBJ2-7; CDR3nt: TGCGCCAGCAGAACCGAGGGAGGGACCGAGTACGAGCAGTACTTC; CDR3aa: CASRTEGGTEYEQYF
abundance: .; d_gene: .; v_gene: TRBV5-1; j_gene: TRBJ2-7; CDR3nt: TGCACCAGCAGCTTGAATGGGGACTCCTACGAGCAGTACTTC; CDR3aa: CTSSLNGDSYEQYF
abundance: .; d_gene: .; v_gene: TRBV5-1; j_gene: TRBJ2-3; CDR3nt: TGCGCCAGCAGCCAAGGACTGAGCTCAGATACGCAGTACTTT; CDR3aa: CASSQGLSSDTQYF
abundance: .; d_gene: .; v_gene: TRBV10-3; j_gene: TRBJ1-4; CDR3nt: TGTGCCATCAGTGAGTCCGGACTATCGTTTTTT; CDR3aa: CAISESGLSFF
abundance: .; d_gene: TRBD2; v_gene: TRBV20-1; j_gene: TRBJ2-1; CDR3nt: TGCAGTGCTTATCCTAGCGGATACGATGAGCAGTTCTTC; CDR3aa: CSAYPSGYDEQFF
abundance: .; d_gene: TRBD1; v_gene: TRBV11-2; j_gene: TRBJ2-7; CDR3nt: TGTGCCAGCAGCTTAGATCCTCGGGGACAGGGATACGAGCAGTACTTC; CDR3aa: CASSLDPRGQGYEQYF
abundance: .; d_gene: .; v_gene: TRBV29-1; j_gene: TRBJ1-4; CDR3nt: TGCAACGTTCGCAGGGGTAATGAAAAACTGCTTTTT; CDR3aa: CNVRRGNEKLLF
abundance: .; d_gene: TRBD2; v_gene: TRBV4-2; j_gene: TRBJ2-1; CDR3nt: TGCGCCGGCAGCCAAGAAGGTGGTAGCGGGAGGGCCCAGTACAATGAGCAGTTCTTC; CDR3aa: CAGSQEGGSGRAQYNEQFF
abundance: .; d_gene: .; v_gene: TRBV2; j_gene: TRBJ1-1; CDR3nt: TGTGCCAGCAGTGTCTACACTGAAGCTTTCTTT; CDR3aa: CASSVYTEAFF
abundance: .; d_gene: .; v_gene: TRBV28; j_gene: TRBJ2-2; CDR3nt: TGTGCCAGCAGACGTTTCATAGGCACCCGGGAGCTGTTTTTT; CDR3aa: CASRRFIGTRELFF
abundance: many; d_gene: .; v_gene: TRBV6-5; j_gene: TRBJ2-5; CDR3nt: TGTGCCAGCAGTTACTCCCCCGGAGTTCAAGATACCCAGTACTTC; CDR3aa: CASSYSPGVQDTQYF
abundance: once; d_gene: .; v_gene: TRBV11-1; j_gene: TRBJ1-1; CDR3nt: TGTGACAGCAGCCCCGGGACTGGGGATGAGGCTTTCTTT; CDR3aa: CDSSPGTGDEAFF
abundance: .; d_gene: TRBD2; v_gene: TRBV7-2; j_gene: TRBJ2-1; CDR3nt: TGTGCCAGCAGGGTAACGGGGGGCAATGAGCAGTTCTTC; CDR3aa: CASRVTGGNEQFF
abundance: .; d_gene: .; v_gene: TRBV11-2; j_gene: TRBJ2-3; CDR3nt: TGTGCCAGCAGCTTGATGAGCTCTAACACAGGTACGCGGTATTTT; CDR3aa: CASSLMSSNTGTRYF
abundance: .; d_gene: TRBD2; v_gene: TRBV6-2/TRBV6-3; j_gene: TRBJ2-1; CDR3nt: TGTGTCAGCAGTTACTGGGGGGGGACGGCAAATGAGCAGTTCTTC; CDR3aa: CVSSYWGGTANEQFF
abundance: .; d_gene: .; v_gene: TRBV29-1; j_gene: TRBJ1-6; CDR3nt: TGCAGCGTCGCCTTACAGGGTCGTAATTCACACTTCCACTTT; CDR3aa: CSVALQGRNSHFHF
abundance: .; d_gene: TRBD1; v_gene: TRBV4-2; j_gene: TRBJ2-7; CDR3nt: TGTGCCATCAGCCCTGGACAGGGAGCTTCGGCCTACGAGCAGTACTTC; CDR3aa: CAISPGQGASAYEQYF
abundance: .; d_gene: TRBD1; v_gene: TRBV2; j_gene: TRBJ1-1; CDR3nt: TGTGCCAGCGGACAGGGGAGCACTGAAGCTTTCTTT; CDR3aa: CASGQGSTEAFF
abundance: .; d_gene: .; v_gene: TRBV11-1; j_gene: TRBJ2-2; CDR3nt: TGTGCCAGCAGTTTTCAGGGTCGGCCCGGGGGGCTGTTT; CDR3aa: CASSFQGRPGGLF